The clone carrying this T cell receptor (beta chain) was recorded at least ten times. The antigen remains undetermined. The germline gives CDR1 MDHEN, CDR2 SYDVKM. V trimming: 5 bases; J trimming: 4 bases; junction bases outside the gene matches: 6. The CDR3 consists of 15 residues. The sample is drawn from a study of T cells in Graves' hyperthyroidism and ophthalmopathy. Study-level results: Blood also contained most expanded thyroid clonotypes above 0.001.

There were TCR beta CDR3 regions amplified from RNA transcripts. In the first-round RT-PCR of the TCR CDR3, the HTBI primer set was used. TCRdb itself ran the multiplex PCR reads through MiXCR, one entry per CDR3 protein. The data contain under 300,000 distinct CDR3 sequences, roughly 15% of them singletons. The chain has TRBV28 and TRBJ2-5; 11 positions agree with TRBD2. Sequenced: blood. The sequence was obtained from a woman aged 40 to 50 with Graves' hyperthyroidism. CDR3 region: CASSALAGGGETQYF. The CDR3 DNA reads TGTGCCAGCAGTGCCCTAGCGGGAGGCGGAGAGACCCAGTACTTC.